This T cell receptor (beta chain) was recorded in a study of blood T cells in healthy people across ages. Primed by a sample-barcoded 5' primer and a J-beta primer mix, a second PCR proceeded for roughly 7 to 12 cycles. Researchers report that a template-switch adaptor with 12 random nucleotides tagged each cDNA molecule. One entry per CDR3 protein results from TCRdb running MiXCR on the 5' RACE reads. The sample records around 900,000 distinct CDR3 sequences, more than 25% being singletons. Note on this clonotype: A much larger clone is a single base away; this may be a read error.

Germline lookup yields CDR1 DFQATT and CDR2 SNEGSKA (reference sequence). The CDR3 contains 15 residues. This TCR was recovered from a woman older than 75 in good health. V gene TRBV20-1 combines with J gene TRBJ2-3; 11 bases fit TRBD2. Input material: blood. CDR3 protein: CSAYLAGGSTDTRYF. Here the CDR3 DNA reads TGCAGTGCTTACTTAGCGGGGGGGAGCACAGATACGCGGTATTTT.